These 21 T cell receptor beta chains were sequenced from one sample in a study of blood T cell repertoires in COVID-19. Sequencing used immunoSEQ multiplex PCR; TCRdb keeps in-frame clones, though not all of them. The sample consists of 75,000 to 90,000 clones, around 91% of them appearing once. Sequencing used peripheral blood. The receptors come from a human donor in a cohort sampled during active COVID-19.

The chain has TRBV4-2 and TRBJ1-1, with TRBD1 identical over 10 bases. This CDR3 has 16 amino acids. The germline CDR1 and CDR2 sequences are LGHNA and YNFKEQ. J gave up 0 bases and V 0 bases, and 1 base lay outside the gene matches. CDR3 loop: CASSQDGTGVNTEAFF. The CDR3 coding sequence is TGTGCCAGCAGCCAAGATGGGACAGGGGTGAACACTGAAGCTTTCTTT.

In DNA, the CDR3 is TGCGCCAGCAGCCAACGGACTAGCGGGGAGCCGTACCAAGAGACCCAGTACTTC. Translated: CASSQRTSGEPYQETQYF. The J gene is TRBJ2-5, the V gene TRBV4-1, with 12 bases lining up with TRBD2. The CDR3 consists of 18 residues. V shed 2 bases and J 0 bases; nucleotides not matched to a gene: 7. Germline V CDR1 and CDR2: MGHRA, YSYEKL.

This clone was found once. This chain uses TRBV6-2 or TRBV6-3 with TRBJ2-2; TRBD2 agrees at 7 bases. The ends lost 6 bases at V and 2 bases at J; junction bases unmatched: 6. Per the germline V gene, CDR1 is MNHEY and CDR2 is SVGEGT. This CDR3 contains 15 residues. The CDR3 loop is CASSRSGPNTGELFF. CDR3 nucleotides: TGTGCCAGCAGCCGTAGCGGGCCTAACACCGGGGAGCTGTTTTTT.

The genes are TRBV3-1 (or the pseudogene TRBV3-2) and TRBJ2-7; 11 nucleotides match TRBD1. Trimming cost V 4 bases and J 6 bases; bases outside gene matches: 11. Germline assignment: CDR1 LGHDT and CDR2 YNNKEL (reference sequence). This CDR3 is 16 amino acids long. The CDR3 sequence is CASSLSLGTGGREQYF. The CDR3 DNA reads TGTGCCAGCAGCCTTTCCCTAGGGACAGGGGGGCGCGAGCAGTACTTC.

The chain couples TRBV2 to TRBJ2-7; the match to TRBD2 covers 7 bases. The CDR3 is made up of 14 amino acids. Per the germline V gene, CDR1 is SNHLY and CDR2 is FYNNEI. Trimming took 2 bases from V and 2 from J; bases not matched to a gene: 3. In DNA form, the CDR3 reads TGTGCCAGCAGTGAATATCGGGGGGCCTACGAGCAGTACTTC. Protein sequence: CASSEYRGAYEQYF.

This rearrangement joins TRBV2 to TRBJ2-3; D possibly corresponds to TRBD1 (5 bases). Per germline, CDR1 SNHLY and CDR2 FYNNEI. Trimming took 1 base from V and 5 from J, leaving 19 bases between them. The CDR3 length is 17 residues. CDR3 sequence (DNA): TGTGCCAGCAGTGAAGGGGGCAGGCCGGTGGAAATAGATACGCAGTATTTT. This codes for CASSEGGRPVEIDTQYF. Full variable domain (outside the CDR3, taken from reference TRBV2 and TRBJ2-3): EPEVTQTPSHQVTQMGQEVILRCVPISNHLYFYWYRQILGQKVEFLVSFYNNEISEKSEIFDDQFSVERPDGSNFTLKIRSTKLEDSAMYFCASSEGGRPVEIDTQYFGPGTRLTVL.

This clone was seen a single time. The chain joins TRBV3-1 (or the pseudogene TRBV3-2) to TRBJ1-3; possible D gene TRBD1, 5 bases. V was pared by 4 bases and J by 0 bases, with 19 bases between. CDR1 LGHDT and CDR2 YNNKEL come from the germline V gene (reference sequence). This CDR3 spans 18 amino acids. CDR3 DNA sequence: TGTGCCAGCAGCCCTCGGGCCCAGGGAATCCTCTCTGGAAACACCATATATTTT. Amino acids: CASSPRAQGILSGNTIYF.

The gene calls are TRBV25-1 and TRBJ2-7, with D possibly being TRBD2 (6 bases). This CDR3 spans 15 amino acids. V lost 5 bases, J lost 1 base, and 15 bases lay in between. Germline V CDR1 and CDR2: MGHDK, SYGVNS. The CDR3 bases are TGTGCCAGCAGTTCCTCTTGGGGAGGTTCCTACGAGCAGTACTTC. This translates into CASSSSWGGSYEQYF.

The chain links TRBV4-3 to TRBJ2-1; 13 bases align to TRBD2. The V gene end was trimmed by 3 bases and the J gene end by 0 bases; junction bases not matched to a gene: 14. The CDR3 consists of 21 residues. Looked up from germline, CDR1 is LGHNA and CDR2 is YSLEER. The CDR3 nucleotides are TGCGCCAGCAGCCATATCCCGACTAGCGGGGGGCGGCCAGGCTCCTACAATGAGCAGTTCTTC. Translated: CASSHIPTSGGRPGSYNEQFF.

The chain recombines TRBV3-1 (or the pseudogene TRBV3-2) with TRBJ2-5; TRBD2 agrees at 11 bases. The CDR3 consists of 17 residues. Trimming removed 6 bases from V and 1 base from J; junction bases left unmatched: 10. Germline CDR1 and CDR2: LGHDT and YNNKEL (reference sequence). The CDR3 DNA reads TGTGCCAGCAGACCCGGGGCTAGCGGGGGGTTCCAAGAGACCCAGTACTTC. The encoded protein is CASRPGASGGFQETQYF.

Written as DNA, the CDR3 is TGTGCCAGCAGCCGGACAGGGGGTACTTCACCCCTCCACTTT. As protein: CASSRTGGTSPLHF. The chain carries TRBV6-2 or TRBV6-3 and TRBJ1-6; 10 bases match TRBD1. The CDR3 is made up of 14 amino acids. CDR1 and CDR2 from the germline V gene are MNHEY and SVGEGT. V shed 6 bases and J 9 bases; nucleotides not matched to a gene: 5.

The chain combines TRBV6-2 or TRBV6-3 with TRBJ1-3; no definite D call. Per germline, CDR1 MNHEY and CDR2 SVGEGT. The CDR3 runs 15 residues. Trimming removed 6 bases at V and 0 bases at J, with 12 bases between. The CDR3 coding sequence is TGTGCCAGCAGCCCGGCGGGTAGCTCTGGAAACACCATATATTTT. This gives the protein CASSPAGSSGNTIYF.

This clone is medium-sized (0.01 to 0.1%) by share. The rearrangement links TRBV7-6 to TRBJ2-7, with D possibly matching TRBD1 (5 bases). Trimming took 4 bases from V and 2 from J, leaving 9 bases between them. The CDR3 extends over 13 amino acids. Germline loops: CDR1 SGHVS, CDR2 FNYEAQ. The CDR3 sequence: CASSSTATYEQYF. The DNA for the CDR3 is TGTGCCAGCAGCTCGACAGCTACCTACGAGCAGTACTTC.

V gene TRBV25-1 combines with J gene TRBJ1-3; a possible D gene is TRBD1 (5 bases). This CDR3 spans 16 amino acids. Looked up from germline, CDR1 is MGHDK and CDR2 is SYGVNS. V was clipped by 1 base and J by 5 bases, with 15 bases between them. The CDR3 coding sequence is TGTGCCAGCAGTGAATGGGGCCCTAAGGGGAGAAACACCATATATTTT. Translation: CASSEWGPKGRNTIYF.

The CDR3: CAWSVRQEQFF. CDR3 in DNA: TGTGCCTGGAGTGTACGACAGGAGCAGTTCTTC. This sequence joins TRBV30 and TRBJ2-1; TRBD1 might be the D (5 bases). Germline CDR1 is GTSNPN and CDR2 is SVGIG (reference sequence). Trimming removed 0 bases at V and 10 bases at J, with 7 bases between. This CDR3 contains 11 residues.

The chain joins TRBV29-1 to TRBJ2-3; D remains ambiguous. CDR3 length equals 14 residues. The V and J ends lost 0 bases and 1 base respectively, with 8 bases between them. From germline, CDR1 is SQVTM and CDR2 ANQGSEA. The CDR3, as DNA: TGCAGCGTTGAAGATTTGGCCCGCACAGATACGCAGTATTTT. This codes for CSVEDLARTDTQYF.

The chain uses TRBV20-1 and TRBJ2-7, with D possibly matching TRBD2 (6 bases). CDR1 and CDR2 (germline): DFQATT, SNEGSKA (reference sequence). The CDR3 has 17 residues. Trimming took off 3 bases at V and 1 base at J, with 22 bases between the two ends. In nucleotides, the CDR3 is TGCAGTGCTAGTTTCCGGGAGTCCAGCCGCCTATCCTACGAGCAGTACTTC. The encoded protein is CSASFRESSRLSYEQYF.

Concerning this clone: This CDR3 is also generated by other DNA sequences in the sample. The chain combines TRBV11-3 with TRBJ2-2; TRBD1 is a possible D gene (6 bases). V dropped 4 bases and J dropped 5 bases, with 8 bases sitting between them. The CDR3 sequence is 13 residues long. CDR1 and CDR2 (germline): SGHNT, YENEEA. CDR3 DNA sequence: TGTGCCAGCAGCTCCCAGGGGACCGGGGAGCTGTTTTTT. Amino acid sequence: CASSSQGTGELFF.

CDR3 protein: CASSSTGEQFF. Written as DNA, the CDR3 is TGCGCCAGCAGCTCAACGGGTGAGCAGTTCTTC. The V gene is TRBV5-1, the J gene TRBJ2-1; unclear D gene. V lost 3 bases and J 9 bases, leaving 7 bases between the germline ends. The CDR3 contains 11 residues. The germline CDR1 and CDR2 sequences are SGHRS and YFSETQ.

The chain is built from TRBV7-2 and TRBJ1-3, with 7 bases that match TRBD1. The germline gives CDR1 SGHTA, CDR2 FQGNSA. This CDR3 region has 15 residues. V was clipped by 4 bases and J by 6 bases; unmatched bases: 9. The CDR3 sequence is CASSSPGTAKNTIYF. CDR3 DNA: TGTGCCAGCAGCTCGCCCGGGACAGCCAAAAACACCATATATTTT.

This chain connects TRBV5-4 to TRBJ2-1, with a weak D call TRBD1 (6 bases). Germline assignment: CDR1 SGHNT and CDR2 YYREEE (reference sequence). The CDR3 is 15 amino acids. V lost 4 bases to trimming and J lost 1 base, with 12 bases between them. CDR3 residues: CASSADTGSYNEQFF. The DNA for the CDR3 is TGTGCCAGCAGCGCCGACACAGGGTCCTACAATGAGCAGTTCTTC.